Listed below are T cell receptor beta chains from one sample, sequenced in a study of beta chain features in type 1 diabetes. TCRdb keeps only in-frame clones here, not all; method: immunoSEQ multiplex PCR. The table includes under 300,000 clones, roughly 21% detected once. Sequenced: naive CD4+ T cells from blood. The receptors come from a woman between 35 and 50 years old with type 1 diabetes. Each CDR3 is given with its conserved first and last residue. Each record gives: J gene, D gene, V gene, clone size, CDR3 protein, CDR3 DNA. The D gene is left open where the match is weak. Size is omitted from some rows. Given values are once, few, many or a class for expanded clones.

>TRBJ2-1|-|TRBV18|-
CASSQGYQPYNEQFF
TGTGCCAGCTCTCAGGGATACCAGCCCTACAATGAGCAGTTCTTC
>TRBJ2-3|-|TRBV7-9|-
CASSWDSDTQYF
TGTGCCAGCAGCTGGGACTCGGATACGCAGTATTTT
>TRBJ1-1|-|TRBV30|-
CAWSVEENTEAFF
TGTGCCTGGAGTGTCGAGGAGAACACTGAAGCTTTCTTT
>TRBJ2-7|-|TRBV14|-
CASSQTRGIEQYF
TGTGCCAGCAGCCAGACCCGGGGTATCGAGCAGTACTTC
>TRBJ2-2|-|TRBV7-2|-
CASSLAGGITGELFF
TGTGCCAGCAGCTTAGCGGGAGGAATCACCGGGGAGCTGTTTTTT
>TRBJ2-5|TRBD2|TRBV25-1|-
CASSELAGLQETQYF
TGTGCCAGCAGTGAGTTAGCGGGTTTACAAGAGACCCAGTACTTC
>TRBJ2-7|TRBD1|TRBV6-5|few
CASSGTAARSYEQYF
TGTGCCAGCAGCGGGACAGCAGCTCGGTCCTACGAGCAGTACTTC
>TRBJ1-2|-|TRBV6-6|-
CASSLLARSLYGYTF
TGTGCCAGCAGCTTGTTGGCCCGTTCTCTCTATGGCTACACCTTC
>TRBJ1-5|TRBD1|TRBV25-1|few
CASGSGQGVNQPQHF
TGTGCCAGCGGTTCGGGACAGGGGGTGAATCAGCCCCAGCATTTT
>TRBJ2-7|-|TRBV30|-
CAWSPTKVYEQYF
TGTGCCTGGAGTCCCACTAAAGTTTACGAGCAGTACTTC
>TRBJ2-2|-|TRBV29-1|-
CSVVGTGTNTGELFF
TGCAGCGTTGTGGGGACTGGGACGAACACCGGGGAGCTGTTTTTT
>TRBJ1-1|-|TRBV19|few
CASSPDRRGTEAFF
TGTGCCAGTAGCCCTGACCGCCGAGGGACTGAAGCTTTCTTT
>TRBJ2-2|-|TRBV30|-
CAWRQVTFTGELFF
TGTGCCTGGAGGCAGGTTACCTTCACCGGGGAGCTGTTTTTT
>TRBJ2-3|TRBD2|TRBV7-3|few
CASRRTSGSDTQYF
TGTGCCAGCAGACGTACTAGCGGCTCAGATACGCAGTATTTT
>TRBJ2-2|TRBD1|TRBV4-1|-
CASSHGQGAGVGELFF
TGCGCCAGCAGCCACGGACAGGGGGCGGGGGTCGGGGAGCTGTTTTTT
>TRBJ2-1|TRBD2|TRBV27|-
CASSRPGLAGWNEQFF
TGTGCCAGCAGCCGACCGGGACTAGCGGGCTGGAATGAGCAGTTCTTC
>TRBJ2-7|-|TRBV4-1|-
CASSQGSQSSYEQYF
TGCGCCAGCAGCCAAGGTTCCCAGTCTTCCTACGAGCAGTACTTC
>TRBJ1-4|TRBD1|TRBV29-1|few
CSVGQTNEKLFF
TGCAGCGTGGGACAGACGAATGAAAAACTGTTTTTT
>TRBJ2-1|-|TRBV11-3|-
CASSLGGDNEQFF
TGTGCCAGCAGCTTAGGGGGGGACAATGAGCAGTTCTTC
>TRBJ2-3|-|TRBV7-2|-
CASSLALRTDTQYF
TGTGCCAGCAGCTTAGCGCTCCGGACAGATACGCAGTATTTT
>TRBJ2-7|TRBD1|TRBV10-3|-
CAISGDRDPQDEQYF
TGTGCCATCAGTGGTGACAGGGACCCTCAAGACGAGCAGTACTTC
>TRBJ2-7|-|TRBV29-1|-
CSVETLNYEQYF
TGCAGCGTTGAAACATTAAACTACGAGCAGTACTTC
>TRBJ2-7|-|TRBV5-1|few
CASSLAAGTYEQYF
TGCGCCAGCAGCTTGGCGGCAGGGACCTACGAGCAGTACTTC
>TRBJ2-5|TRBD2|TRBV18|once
CASSTTSGNQETQYF
TGTGCCAGCTCAACGACTAGCGGGAACCAAGAGACCCAGTACTTC
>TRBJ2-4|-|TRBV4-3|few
CASSQEGSQGKLAKNIQYF
TGCGCCAGCAGCCAAGAAGGGTCTCAGGGCAAACTAGCCAAAAACATTCAGTACTTC
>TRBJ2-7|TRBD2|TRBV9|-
CASSVGGSSSYEQYF
TGTGCCAGCAGCGTAGGCGGGAGTTCCTCCTACGAGCAGTACTTC